Listed below are T cell receptor beta chains from one sample, sequenced in a study of T cell responses to AZD1222 COVID-19 vaccine. TCRdb's copy holds only in-frame clones and misses some; the assay was immunoSEQ multiplex PCR. The sample has fewer than 85,000 clones; around 87% are singletons. The material was peripheral blood, obtained 28 days after the second AZD1222 dose. The receptors originated from an adult who received the AZD1222 COVID-19 vaccine. Both conserved end residues are part of each CDR3. A D gene is named only where the DNA matches it firmly. Clone size appears in some rows only: once, few, many, or a class for an expanded clone.

clone_size	v_call	d_call	j_call	cdr3_nt	cdr3_aa
-	TRBV11-2	-	TRBJ1-6	TGTGCCAGCAGCTTAGAGAGGTCTTCACCCCTCCACTTT	CASSLERSSPLHF
-	TRBV11-3	TRBD1	TRBJ1-6	TGTGCCAGCAGCTTCGGGGGGCCAGGGGGAAATTCACCCCTCCACTTT	CASSFGGPGGNSPLHF
-	TRBV7-2	-	TRBJ2-7	TGTGCCAGCAGCTTAGGAATAGGGAACTACGAGCAGTACTTC	CASSLGIGNYEQYF
-	TRBV19	-	TRBJ2-6	TGTGCCAGTAGTATCCCTGGAGACCTCTCTGGGGCCAACGTCCTGACTTTC	CASSIPGDLSGANVLTF
-	TRBV7-8	-	TRBJ2-5	TGTGCCAGCAGCTTAGTGAGGGAACAAGAGACCCAGTACTTC	CASSLVREQETQYF
-	TRBV7-9	-	TRBJ1-4	TGTGCCAGCAGCGGAGGACAGACAACTAATGAAAAACTGTTTTTT	CASSGGQTTNEKLFF
-	TRBV5-4	-	TRBJ1-1	TGTGCCAGCAGCTACCTCAGTGAGTCTGAAGCTTTCTTT	CASSYLSESEAFF
-	TRBV6-5	-	TRBJ2-1	TGTGCCAGCACCCTAAGGGCAGATGACAATGAGCAGTTCTTC	CASTLRADDNEQFF
-	TRBV7-6	-	TRBJ1-1	TGTGCCAGCAGCTTAGCAATCGGTCAGAACACTGAAGCTTTCTTT	CASSLAIGQNTEAFF
-	TRBV30	TRBD1	TRBJ1-5	TGTGCCTGGAGTGCAGGGGGTAGTCAGCCCCAGCATTTT	CAWSAGGSQPQHF
-	TRBV28	-	TRBJ2-7	TGTGCCAGCAAACCGGGGAGCTACGAGCAGTACTTC	CASKPGSYEQYF
-	TRBV29-1	TRBD1	TRBJ2-7	TGCAGCGTGCGGACAGGATTCGAGCAGTACTTC	CSVRTGFEQYF
-	TRBV18	TRBD1	TRBJ1-2	TGTGCCAGCTCTCCCAAGACAGGGAATTATGGCTACACCTTC	CASSPKTGNYGYTF
-	TRBV14	TRBD2	TRBJ2-1	TGTGCCAGCAGCCATCCCCGGACTAGCGGAAAGTACAATGAGCAGTTCTTC	CASSHPRTSGKYNEQFF
-	TRBV27	-	TRBJ1-6	TGTGCCAGCAGGATAGATGGGACGTATAATTCACCCCTCCACTTT	CASRIDGTYNSPLHF
-	TRBV7-3	-	TRBJ2-1	TGTGCCAGCAGCCCCCCGAGGGGATATGAGCAGTTCTTC	CASSPPRGYEQFF
-	TRBV7-9	-	TRBJ1-2	TGTGCCAGCAGCTTCGGTCCCGAAAGGGGTGGCTACACCTTC	CASSFGPERGGYTF
-	TRBV14	-	TRBJ2-6	TGTGCCAGCAGCCAAGAATGGGCGTCTGGGGCCAACGTCCTGACTTTC	CASSQEWASGANVLTF
-	TRBV9	-	TRBJ1-1	TGTGCCAGCAGCGTAGATGTGGGTACTGAAGCTTTCTTT	CASSVDVGTEAFF
-	TRBV6-6	-	TRBJ1-2	TGTGCCAGCAGTTACTCGAACCAAGGAAGAGATGGCTACACCTTC	CASSYSNQGRDGYTF
-	TRBV28	-	TRBJ1-5	TGTGCCAGCAGTTTGCCCTCAGGGTATGGCCAGCCCCAGCATTTT	CASSLPSGYGQPQHF
-	TRBV10-1	-	TRBJ1-6	TGCGCCAGCAGTGAGGGGACCGCTGTCAATTCACCCCTCCACTTT	CASSEGTAVNSPLHF
-	TRBV19	-	TRBJ1-4	TGTGCCAGTAGTCCCCCTTCCGGGGCCTCAGAAAAACTGTTTTTT	CASSPPSGASEKLFF
-	TRBV2	-	TRBJ2-6	TGTGCCAGCCGACGGAGCTCTGGGGCCAACGTCCTGACTTTC	CASRRSSGANVLTF
-	TRBV5-1	TRBD2	TRBJ2-2	TGCGCCAGCAGCCCTACTAGCGGGGGGAACACCGGGGAGCTGTTTTTT	CASSPTSGGNTGELFF
-	TRBV7-9	-	TRBJ1-5	TGTGCCAGCAGCTTAGCCGGACGGTCTGGAGATGGCAATCAGCCCCAGCATTTT	CASSLAGRSGDGNQPQHF
many	TRBV5-5	TRBD1	TRBJ1-2	TGTGCCAGCACGACTTCGATGGGACAGAACTATGGCTACACCTTC	CASTTSMGQNYGYTF